One sample yielded the 3 T cell receptor beta chains listed below, sequenced in a study of cytomegalovirus exposure and HLA in healthy donors. Primers for the PCR totalled 60 Vbeta and 13 Jbeta. Sequenced by immunoSEQ multiplex PCR; TCRdb stores in-frame clones only, minus some. The data contain about 130,000 clones, around four fifths of them singletons. The source material was PBMCs. The receptors stem from a man aged 18 to 30 in good health and CMV-seropositive.

The rearrangement joins TRBV14 to TRBJ1-2; D remains ambiguous. The CDR3 runs to 17 residues. The V gene's germline CDR1 is SGHDN and CDR2 FVKESK. V gave up 1 base and J gave up 5 bases, with 20 bases separating them. The CDR3 DNA sequence: TGTGCCAGCAGCCAAGGAACCTCGGAGATACCAATTTATGGCTACACCTTC. Protein product: CASSQGTSEIPIYGYTF.

The V gene is TRBV28, the J gene TRBJ1-3; weak D call: TRBD1 (5 bases). The CDR3 length is 11 residues. The germline V and J ends were trimmed by 8 bases and 5 bases, with 7 bases remaining between them. Per germline, CDR1 MDHEN and CDR2 SYDVKM. CDR3: CASGARNTIYF. CDR3 coding DNA: TGTGCCAGCGGGGCCCGAAACACCATATATTTT.

This clone turned up a few times. V gene TRBV18 combines with J gene TRBJ2-5; TRBD2 is a possible D gene (6 bases). Germline V gene lookup returns CDR1 KGHSH and CDR2 LQKENI. V lost 4 bases, J lost 5 bases, and 17 bases lay in between. The CDR3 loop spans 15 amino acids. DNA for the CDR3: TGTGCCAGCTCACTAAGACGGGACTCAAGGGAGACCCAGTACTTC. As protein: CASSLRRDSRETQYF.